This TCR beta chain was observed in a study of CD39 and CD103 CD8 tumor-infiltrating T cells (dated by TCRdb to the late 2010s). For the wider study: The repertoire comparisons shown came from four patients: one with an HPV-positive HNSCC, one with an HPV-negative HNSCC, one with ovarian cancer and one with melanoma. Deep sequencing of TCRbeta CDR3 was used to compare the repertoires of CD8 TIL subsets, defined by CD103 and CD39, against those of peripheral memory CD8 T cells. The research as a whole found: Compared with DN and SP CD8 TILs and with blood memory CD8 T cells, DP CD8 TILs appeared more oligoclonal, with the top 30 clonotypes covering about 50-86%. DP TIL clonotypes were rarely found in blood or uninvolved lymph node, whereas DN TIL clonotypes largely overlapped peripheral memory CD8 repertoires.

A note on this clone: This receptor's antigen is unknown. No qualities accompany the bases; no much larger clone lies one base away.

For each subset, genomic DNA was extracted from around 10,000 to 100,000 sorted cells using the DNeasy Blood and Tissue Kit. The immunoSEQ service sequenced and mapped the TCRbeta V-J or V-D-J regions, with each sample reaching coverage above 9x. Concerning the study's data processing: Analysis was restricted to productive rearrangements exported from the immunoSEQ Analyzer platform, and clonality was assessed using the 500 most abundant clones. To quantify how much repertoires overlapped between populations, both the Morisita-Horn similarity index and the Jaccard index were used. Morisita-Horn similarity between CD8 T-cell subset TCR repertoires was measured in a handful of cancer patients. In its TCRdb copy, this immuneACCESS table keeps in-frame sequences only and misses some clones. Where compared with another copy, unresolved V genes explain less than half of these, and the others have no known cause. D and trimming were read from the DNA, whereas the V and J calls and clone size are those reported in that table. Present in this sample are hundreds of clones, less than 50% of which were seen just once. About 45% of the sample is in the top ten clones.

At the time samples were collected, the patients were not on therapy, although their prior treatments varied from chemotherapy, radiotherapy, surgery and immunotherapy to none at all. After thawing, cells went through T lymphocyte enrichment using a negative-selection kit, with EpCAM beads added for tumor-infiltrating lymphocytes. For the CD8 TIL subsets, CD3+CD4-CD8+CD45RA- cells were FACS-sorted and divided into DN, SP and DP based on their expression of CD39 and CD103. Tumor specimens were cut into small pieces, digested for 1 h with hyaluronidase, collagenase and DNase, then filtered, enriched over Ficoll and cryopreserved. On a FACSAria II, each population was sorted to approximately 99% purity, and the resulting cell pellets were frozen for TCR sequencing with no culture step. Sequencing was performed on CD39- CD103+ CD8+ T cells sorted from the tumor. In the paper's terms, the cell subset or site label means: CD103+CD39- single-positive CD45RA- CD8 T cells. The receptor was isolated from a human donor with melanoma.

The CDR3 has the sequence CASSSLTAAVEQYF. The bases read TGTGCCAGCAGCTCCTTGACTGCAGCGGTCGAGCAGTACTTC. The chain was built from TRBV7-2 and TRBJ2-7; perhaps TRBD2 is the D gene, with 5 bases matching. V is clipped by 4 bases and J by 6 bases, and the sequence between their germline boundaries is 16 bases long. CDR1 SGHTA and CDR2 FQGNSA were looked up in the germline V gene. Spanning cysteine to phenylalanine, the CDR3 consists of 14 amino acids. Only CDR3 DNA remains: 42 bases, in frame from the first base.